Listed below are T cell receptor beta chains from one sample, sequenced in a study of human T cells and chemical hapten exposure. TCRdb reprocessed the RACE reads via MiXCR and lists one record per CDR3 protein. The sample includes tens of thousands of distinct CDR3 sequences, approximately 12% of them seen just once. This material consisted of whole blood, taken in connection with sensitization to the hapten diphenylcyclopropenone (DPC). These receptors all stem from a woman aged 60-75 years with alopecia areata. Some clones in this sample may be carry-over from other donors' samples. Both conserved end residues are trimmed from each CDR3. Not all rows give a size; the values are once, few, many and, for expanded clones, a class.

CDR3aa	abundance	v_gene
THRPGLSYEQY	many	TRBV29-1
ASSPTWGGNVEKLF	few	TRBV12-3/TRBV12-4
ASRTLTYEQY	.	TRBV2
ASSQTNRETDTQY	.	TRBV4-1
ASSPKRGGTDTQY	.	TRBV7-9
ASSQADYQETQY	once	TRBV4-1
ASSLPRTGDYNEQF	.	TRBV7-9
ASSLGTEQF	many	TRBV12-3/TRBV12-4
SVVAGVNTEAF	many	TRBV29-1
ASSSGPIANSPLH	.	TRBV7-9
ASSKEAGPGYGYT	few	TRBV3-1
ASSPPGGGNNEQF	.	TRBV18
SVETGYGYT	many	TRBV29-1
ASSPGTGSESYGYT	many	TRBV9
SVDGTSGGYEQF	.	TRBV29-1
ASRDPGTGSTEAF	.	TRBV6-1
ASSFSVTYEQY	.	TRBV5-1
ASSLASDTEAF	many	TRBV18
ASSYQNGAYEQY	few	TRBV6-5
SVLAGGTDTQY	many	TRBV29-1
ASSQARQGTTQY	many	TRBV3-1
AWSVVVYGYT	.	TRBV30
ASSWGTDTQY	many	TRBV3-1
AISESGTGSYEQY	.	TRBV10-3
ASSQSTRNTEAF	few	TRBV16
SARVAGKDSPLH	many	TRBV20-1
ASSQVRGAGELF	many	TRBV14
SAWDLGNEQY	many	TRBV20-1
ASSPLTGGTDTQY	.	TRBV7-3
SARDRVSSREAF	.	TRBV20-1
ASSSKANTEAF	few	TRBV5-1
ATSPPDTDTQY	.	TRBV24-1